This entry describes one T cell receptor (beta chain). This entry is derived from a study of blood T cell repertoires in COVID-19. Some clones are missing from TCRdb's copy, which holds only in-frame ones; the method was immunoSEQ multiplex PCR. The table includes over 100,000 clones, over 60% detected once. Trimming shortened V by 5 bases and J by 4 bases, and 17 bases separated the two germline ends. Germline lookup yields CDR1 MDHEN and CDR2 SYDVKM. This CDR3 is built from 15 residues. Sample: peripheral blood. This clonotype originated in a human donor in a cohort sampled during active or convalescent COVID-19. The V call is TRBV28, the J call TRBJ1-2, with D possibly TRBD1 on 5 matching bases. The CDR3 region has the DNA TGTGCCAGCAGTCAAATTCCCCGACAGAGCTATGGCTACACCTTC. Its translation: CASSQIPRQSYGYTF.